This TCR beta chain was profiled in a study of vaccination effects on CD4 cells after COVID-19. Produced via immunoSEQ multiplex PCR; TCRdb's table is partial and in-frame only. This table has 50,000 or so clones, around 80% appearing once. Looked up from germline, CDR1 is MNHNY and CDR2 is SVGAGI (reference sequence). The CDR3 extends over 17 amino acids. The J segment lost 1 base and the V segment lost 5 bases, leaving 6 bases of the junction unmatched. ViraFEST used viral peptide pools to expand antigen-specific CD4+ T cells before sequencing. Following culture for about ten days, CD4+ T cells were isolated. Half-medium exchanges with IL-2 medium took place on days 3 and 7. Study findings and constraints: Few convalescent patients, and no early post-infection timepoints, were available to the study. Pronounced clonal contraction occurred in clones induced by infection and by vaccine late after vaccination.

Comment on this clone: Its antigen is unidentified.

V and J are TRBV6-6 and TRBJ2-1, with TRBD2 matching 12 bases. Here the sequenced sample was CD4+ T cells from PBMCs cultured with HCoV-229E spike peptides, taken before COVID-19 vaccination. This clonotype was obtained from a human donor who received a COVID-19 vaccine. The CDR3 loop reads CASSPGTSGLSYNEQFF. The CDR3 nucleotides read TGTGCCAGCAGTCCAGGGACTAGCGGGCTGTCCTACAATGAGCAGTTCTTC.